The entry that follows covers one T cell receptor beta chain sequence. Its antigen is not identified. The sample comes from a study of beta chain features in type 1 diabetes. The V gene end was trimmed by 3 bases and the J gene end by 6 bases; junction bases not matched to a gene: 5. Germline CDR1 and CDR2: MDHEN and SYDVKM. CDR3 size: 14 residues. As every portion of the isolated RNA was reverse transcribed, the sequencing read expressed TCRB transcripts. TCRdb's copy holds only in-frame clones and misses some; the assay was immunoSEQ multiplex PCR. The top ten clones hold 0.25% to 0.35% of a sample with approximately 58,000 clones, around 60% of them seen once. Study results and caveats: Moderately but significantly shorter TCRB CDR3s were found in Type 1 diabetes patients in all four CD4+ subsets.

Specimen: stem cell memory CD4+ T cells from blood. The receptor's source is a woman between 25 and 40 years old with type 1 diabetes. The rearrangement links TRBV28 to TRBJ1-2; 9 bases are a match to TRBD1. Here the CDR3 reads CASSFRDRVNGYTF. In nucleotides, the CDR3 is TGTGCCAGCAGTTTCCGGGACAGGGTGAATGGCTACACCTTC.